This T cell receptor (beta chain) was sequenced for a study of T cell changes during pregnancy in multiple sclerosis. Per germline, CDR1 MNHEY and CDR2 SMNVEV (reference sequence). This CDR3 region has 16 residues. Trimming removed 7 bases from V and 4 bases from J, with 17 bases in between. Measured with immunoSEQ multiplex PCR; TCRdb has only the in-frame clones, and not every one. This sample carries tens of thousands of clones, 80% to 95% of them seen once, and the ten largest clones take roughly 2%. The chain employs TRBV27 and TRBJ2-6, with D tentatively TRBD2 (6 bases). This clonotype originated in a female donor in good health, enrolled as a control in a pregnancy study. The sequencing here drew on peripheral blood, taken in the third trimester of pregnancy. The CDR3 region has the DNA TGTGCCAGCACGGAGGGCCCTCGATTGGGGGCCAACGTCCTGACTTTC. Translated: CASTEGPRLGANVLTF.